One and the same sample provided the 24 T cell receptor beta chains below, sequenced in a study of shared clonotypes between healthy human individuals. TCRdb keeps only in-frame clones here, not all; method: immunoSEQ multiplex PCR. The data show 2 million to 2.5 million clones, with roughly 93% seen just once and around 0.4% held by the top ten. Material for sequencing was naive CD4+ T cells from PBMCs. Regarding subset: CD45RA+ positively selected. The receptor source for this set is a man younger than 35 in good health. Some clones in this sample may be carry-over from other donors' samples.

As for this clone: The same CDR3 also results from other DNA sequences found in this sample. This chain joins TRBV5-4 and TRBJ2-1; the match to TRBD2 covers 11 bases. Germline lookup yields CDR1 SGHNT and CDR2 YYREEE (reference sequence). J was trimmed by 7 bases and V by 4 bases; bases with no gene match: 7. The CDR3 is made up of 15 amino acids. CDR3 loop: CASSPSSGRGNEQFF. The CDR3, as DNA: TGTGCCAGCAGCCCAAGTAGCGGGAGGGGGAATGAGCAGTTCTTC. Combining the CDR3 with reference TRBV5-4 and TRBJ2-1 gives the whole variable domain ETGVTQSPTHLIKTRGQQVTLRCSSQSGHNTVSWYQQALGQGPQFIFQYYREEENGRGNFPPRFSGLQFPNYSSELNVNALELDDSALYLCASSPSSGRGNEQFFGPGTRLTVL.

The table lists this clone with a count of one. The chain uses TRBV18 and TRBJ1-1, with 10 bases identical to TRBD1. The V gene end was trimmed by 4 bases and the J gene end by 3 bases; junction bases not matched to a gene: 5. Germline V lookup: CDR1 KGHSH, CDR2 LQKENI. This CDR3 is built from 15 residues. CDR3 amino acids: CASSRTGTGDTEAFF. The CDR3 DNA reads as TGTGCCAGCTCACGAACCGGGACAGGGGACACTGAAGCTTTCTTT.

The rearrangement uses TRBV5-1 and TRBJ1-5; D unresolved. The CDR3 contains 13 residues. V was cut by 0 bases and J by 5 bases, with 6 bases left in between. Germline V gene sequence: CDR1 SGHRS, CDR2 YFSETQ. DNA of the CDR3: TGCGCCAGCAGCTTGGACAAGGATCAGCCCCAGCATTTT. Translating gives CASSLDKDQPQHF.

V and J are TRBV6-6 and TRBJ2-3, with unresolved D. V was pared by 7 bases and J by 1 base, with 12 bases between. CDR1 MNHNY and CDR2 SVGAGI come from the germline V gene (reference sequence). The CDR3 runs 14 residues. This CDR3 reads CASTVGFGTDTQYF. The CDR3 bases are TGTGCCAGCACGGTAGGGTTTGGCACAGATACGCAGTATTTT.

The J gene is TRBJ2-7, the V gene TRBV29-1; 7 nucleotides align to TRBD2. CDR1 and CDR2 from the germline V gene are SQVTM and ANQGSEA. The CDR3 consists of 12 residues. Trimming took 7 bases from V and 5 from J; bases not matched to a gene: 8. This chain's CDR3 is CSARGVGNEQYF. The DNA of the CDR3 is TGCAGCGCTCGGGGGGTGGGCAACGAGCAGTACTTC.

V and J are TRBV12-1 and TRBJ1-1; the D call in the table, TRBD1, was not verified against the DNA. TRBV12-1 is annotated as a pseudogene. The CDR3 extends over 15 amino acids. The CDR3 DNA is TGTGCCAGCAGCCCCCTGGGGGCCTCGTACACTGAAGCTTTCTTT. This gives the protein CASSPLGASYTEAFF.

V and J are TRBV6-6 and TRBJ1-1; 7 bases align to TRBD1. J was trimmed by 1 base and V by 6 bases; bases with no gene match: 5. The V gene's germline CDR1 is MNHNY and CDR2 SVGAGI (reference sequence). The CDR3 sequence is 14 residues long. As DNA, the CDR3 is TGTGCCAGCAGCCGACAGGGAGGGAACACTGAAGCTTTCTTT. It is translated as CASSRQGGNTEAFF.

The chain couples TRBV28 to TRBJ2-2; 8 bases are a match to TRBD2. Germline CDR1 reads MDHEN; CDR2 reads SYDVKM. The V and J ends lost 8 bases and 4 bases, in that order; junction bases with no gene match: 12. There are 16 residues in the CDR3. CDR3 in DNA: TGTGCCAGCCCACCGGGGGGGGTCGGACCCACCGGGGAGCTGTTTTTT. This sequence encodes CASPPGGVGPTGELFF.

The genes are TRBV9 and TRBJ2-3; TRBD2 matches 12 bases. CDR1 SGDLS and CDR2 YYNGEE come from the germline V gene. The CDR3 totals 18 residues. The CDR3: CGAEASGRARFSTDTQYF. The CDR3 DNA follows: TGTGGGGCTGAGGCTAGCGGGAGGGCCAGGTTTAGCACAGATACGCAGTATTTT.

The chain is built from TRBV5-4 and TRBJ2-5, with 9 bases that match TRBD1. The ends lost 4 bases at V and 3 bases at J; junction bases unmatched: 4. CDR3 length equals 14 residues. Germline V lookup: CDR1 SGHNT, CDR2 YYREEE (reference sequence). The CDR3 protein is CASSPWTGEETQYF. The CDR3 region has the DNA TGTGCCAGCAGCCCGTGGACAGGGGAAGAGACCCAGTACTTC.

The V call is TRBV2, the J call TRBJ1-2; the D is unclear. CDR1 and CDR2 from the germline V gene are SNHLY and FYNNEI. The CDR3 contains 11 residues. The ends were cut back, 7 bases at V and 3 bases at J, with 6 bases in the middle. CDR3 in amino acids: CASTQDYGYTF. CDR3 bases: TGTGCCAGCACCCAGGACTATGGCTACACCTTC.

This rearrangement joins TRBV7-8 to TRBJ1-4; D is undetermined. Trimming pared 0 bases from V and 4 bases from J, leaving 9 bases between. The CDR3 loop spans 15 amino acids. The germline V gene encodes CDR1 SGHVS and CDR2 FQNEAQ. The DNA for the CDR3 is TGTGCCAGCAGCTTAGCGCCTACTATTAATGAAAAACTGTTTTTT. It is translated as CASSLAPTINEKLFF.

Here the CDR3 DNA reads TGTGCCAGCAGTGATGCCGGTACCTACGAGCAGTACTTC. Its translation is CASSDAGTYEQYF. The gene calls are TRBV25-1 and TRBJ2-7; D not resolved. V was cut by 3 bases and J by 2 bases, with 8 bases left in between. The germline V gene encodes CDR1 MGHDK and CDR2 SYGVNS. The CDR3 is 13 residues long.

The chain has TRBV25-1 and TRBJ2-2; 8 bases map to TRBD2. With V trimmed by 5 bases and J by 4 bases, 9 bases remained unmatched. The CDR3 is made up of 16 amino acids. Per the germline V gene, CDR1 is MGHDK and CDR2 is SYGVNS. The CDR3 bases are TGTGCCAGCAGTAAGAGTAGCGGGATCTCCACCGGGGAGCTGTTTTTT. Protein: CASSKSSGISTGELFF.

This rearrangement joins TRBV7-2 to TRBJ2-7; D is unclear. Trimming pared 1 base from V and 3 bases from J, leaving 10 bases between. This CDR3 region has 14 residues. The germline V gene encodes CDR1 SGHTA and CDR2 FQGNSA. CDR3 loop: CASSLEKGVYEQYF. The CDR3 DNA reads as TGTGCCAGCAGCTTAGAGAAAGGAGTCTACGAGCAGTACTTC.

The chain employs TRBV7-8 and TRBJ2-7, with 8 nucleotides matching TRBD2. CDR3 size: 16 residues. With 4 bases clipped from V and 0 bases from J, the junction kept 8 bases outside the gene matches. Germline V gene lookup returns CDR1 SGHVS and CDR2 FQNEAQ. CDR3 sequence: CASSYKRSGISYEQYF. In nucleotides, the CDR3 is TGTGCCAGCAGCTACAAGCGTAGCGGGATCTCCTACGAGCAGTACTTC. Using reference TRBV7-8 and TRBJ2-7 for the parts outside the CDR3, the full variable domain is GAGVSQSPRYKVAKRGQDVALRCDPISGHVSLFWYQQALGQGPEFLTYFQNEAQLDKSGLPSDRFFAERPEGSVSTLKIQRTQQEDSAVYLCASSYKRSGISYEQYFGPGTRLTVT.

This rearrangement joins TRBV29-1 to TRBJ2-3, with D hard to call. Deletions cut 4 bases from V and 2 bases from J, with 7 bases between. Per germline, CDR1 SQVTM and CDR2 ANQGSEA. This CDR3 is 12 amino acids long. The DNA for the CDR3 is TGCAGCGTTGTTATGTACACAGATACGCAGTATTTT. It codes for CSVVMYTDTQYF.

J is TRBJ1-2 and V is TRBV7-2; D is unclear. CDR1 and CDR2 from the germline V gene are SGHTA and FQGNSA. With 3 bases removed from V and 7 bases from J, the gap between germline ends came to 12 bases. The CDR3 has 13 amino acids. DNA for the CDR3: TGTGCCAGCAGCTTTGAGGGATCGGGTGGCTACACCTTC. Translating it yields CASSFEGSGGYTF. Full variable domain (missing parts from reference TRBV7-2 and TRBJ1-2): GAGVSQSPSNKVTEKGKDVELRCDPISGHTALYWYRQSLGQGLEFLIYFQGNSAPDKSGLPSDRFSAERTGGSVSTLTIQRTQQEDSAVYLCASSFEGSGGYTFGSGTRLTVV.

About this clone itself: Other DNA sequences from this sample encode an identical CDR3 as well. The rearrangement uses TRBV2 and TRBJ2-3; D possibly corresponds to TRBD1 (5 bases). V lost 3 bases and J 6 bases, leaving 7 bases between the germline ends. Looked up from germline, CDR1 is SNHLY and CDR2 is FYNNEI. The CDR3 extends over 12 amino acids. DNA of the CDR3: TGTGCCAGCAGTGACAGGGCTGATACGCAGTATTTT. It codes for CASSDRADTQYF.

J is TRBJ1-1 and V is TRBV10-1; a possible D gene is TRBD1 (6 bases). With 4 bases removed from V and 1 base from J, the gap between germline ends came to 10 bases. The CDR3 runs to 14 residues. The germline V gene has CDR1 WNHNN and CDR2 SYGVQD (reference sequence). CDR3 sequence reads: CASSVNRANTEAFF. CDR3 DNA sequence: TGCGCCAGCAGTGTGAACAGGGCGAACACTGAAGCTTTCTTT.

The chain is built from TRBV28 and TRBJ2-4; D is ambiguous. The CDR3 spans 15 residues. Germline CDR1 MDHEN, CDR2 SYDVKM. The V gene lost 4 bases and the J gene lost 6 bases, with 16 bases spanning the gap. The CDR3 spells CASSSRPTGLNIQYF. The CDR3 bases are TGTGCCAGCAGTTCCCGTCCCACCGGGCTAAACATTCAGTACTTC.

V gene TRBV5-1 combines with J gene TRBJ2-1; TRBD2 agrees at 11 bases. CDR3 size: 16 residues. J was trimmed by 5 bases and V by 4 bases; bases with no gene match: 8. CDR1 and CDR2 from the germline V gene are SGHRS and YFSETQ. This CDR3 reads CASSPDSGRGNNEQFF. CDR3 DNA: TGCGCCAGCAGCCCCGATAGCGGGAGGGGCAACAATGAGCAGTTCTTC.

The V gene is TRBV2, the J gene TRBJ1-1; TRBD1 matches 7 bases. The germline V gene encodes CDR1 SNHLY and CDR2 FYNNEI. Unmatched junction bases numbered 8, after V lost 10 bases and J lost 3 bases. The CDR3 has 13 amino acids. The CDR3 DNA follows: TGTGCCAAGGCGACAGGGATTGACACTGAAGCTTTCTTT. Protein: CAKATGIDTEAFF.

The chain has TRBV27 and TRBJ1-5, with a tentative D call TRBD1 (5 bases). Trimming cost V 6 bases and J 4 bases, with 7 bases left between them. The CDR3 has 12 amino acids. The germline CDR1 and CDR2 sequences are MNHEY and SMNVEV (reference sequence). The CDR3 is CASREGNQPQHF. The DNA for the CDR3 is TGTGCCAGCAGGGAGGGGAATCAGCCCCAGCATTTT.